What follows are 17 T cell receptor beta chains derived from one specimen sequenced in a study of shared clonotypes between healthy human individuals. Profiled with immunoSEQ multiplex PCR; TCRdb holds only in-frame clones, not every one. The sample consists of a few hundred thousand clones, less than 85% of them appearing once. Specimen: memory CD4+ T cells sorted from blood. Noted subset: CD45RA-negative fraction. Receptors were obtained from a man aged 25 to 40 in good health.

V gene TRBV30 combines with J gene TRBJ2-4, with D possibly being TRBD2 (6 bases). The CDR3 consists of 15 residues. V dropped 5 bases and J dropped 2 bases, with 16 bases sitting between them. CDR1 and CDR2 from the germline V gene are GTSNPN and SVGIG (reference sequence). CDR3 region: CAWFKEGGTKNIQYF. The CDR3, as DNA: TGTGCCTGGTTTAAAGAGGGAGGTACCAAAAACATTCAGTACTTC. Full variable domain (remainder filled in from reference TRBV30 and TRBJ2-4): SQTIHQWPATLVQPVGSPLSLECTVEGTSNPNLYWYRQAAGRGLQLLFYSVGIGQISSEVPQNLSASRPQDRQFILSSKKLLLSDSGFYLCAWFKEGGTKNIQYFGAGTRLSVL.

The rearrangement uses TRBV2 and TRBJ1-5; weak D call: TRBD1 (5 bases). CDR3 length: 14 residues. Trimming shortened V by 6 bases and J by 5 bases, and 14 bases separated the two germline ends. Per the germline V gene, CDR1 is SNHLY and CDR2 is FYNNEI. CDR3 in amino acids: CASSLQALDQPQHF. The CDR3 bases are TGTGCCAGCAGCTTACAGGCCCTCGATCAGCCCCAGCATTTT.

The chain couples TRBV4-1 to TRBJ2-1; 10 bases are a match to TRBD1. V trimming: 3 bases; J trimming: 6 bases; junction bases outside the gene matches: 20. This CDR3 is built from 20 residues. Germline CDR1 MGHRA, CDR2 YSYEKL. The CDR3 sequence is CASSQIPGQGTGVRGNEQFF. The CDR3 DNA sequence: TGCGCCAGCAGCCAGATACCGGGACAGGGGACTGGTGTTCGGGGCAATGAGCAGTTCTTC.

This clone appeared many times. V and J are TRBV28 and TRBJ2-1, with a weak D call TRBD1 (6 bases). The ends were cut back, 4 bases at V and 14 bases at J, with 12 bases in the middle. The V gene's germline CDR1 is MDHEN and CDR2 SYDVKM. The CDR3 extends over 11 amino acids. CDR3 residues: CASSSGRDKFF. The CDR3 nucleotides are TGTGCCAGCAGTTCGGGTAGGGACAAGTTCTTC.

This clone turned up a few times. The gene calls are TRBV2 and TRBJ2-5; TRBD1 is a possible D gene (6 bases). Germline values: CDR1 SNHLY, CDR2 FYNNEI. V was clipped by 8 bases and J by 1 base, with 17 bases between them. The length of the CDR3 is 15 residues. CDR3 sequence reads: CASQGGRGPQETQYF. The CDR3 nucleotides read TGTGCCAGCCAGGGTGGCAGGGGACCCCAAGAGACCCAGTACTTC.

V usage is TRBV18 and J usage is TRBJ2-7; weak D call: TRBD1 (6 bases). Per the germline V gene, CDR1 is KGHSH and CDR2 is LQKENI. V lost 2 bases and J lost 3, with 11 bases in between. The CDR3 is 14 amino acids. For the CDR3, the DNA is TGTGCCAGCTCACCATCACAGGGAATCTACGAGCAGTACTTC. It specifies CASSPSQGIYEQYF.

This clone was counted only a few times. CDR3 DNA sequence: TGTGCCAGCAGCGTAGGGAGTCTGCGCACAGATACGCAGTATTTT. Translation: CASSVGSLRTDTQYF. This chain uses TRBV9 with TRBJ2-3; D is undetermined. The CDR3 totals 15 residues. Germline loops: CDR1 SGDLS, CDR2 YYNGEE. Trimming took 0 bases from V and 1 from J, leaving 9 bases between them.

This clone was found many times. The genes are TRBV7-2 and TRBJ2-2; 14 nucleotides align to TRBD2. Unmatched junction bases numbered 0, after V lost 0 bases and J lost 3 bases. The CDR3 sequence is 17 residues long. In germline, CDR1 is SGHTA, CDR2 FQGNSA. The CDR3 reads CASSLAGLAGDTGELFF. As DNA, the CDR3 is TGTGCCAGCAGCTTAGCGGGACTAGCGGGGGACACCGGGGAGCTGTTTTTT.

This clone has only a few counts. V is TRBV7-2 and J is TRBJ1-4, with D uncertain. The V end was cut by 5 bases, the J end by 5 bases, with 9 bases between. Germline V gene data show CDR1 as SGHTA and CDR2 as FQGNSA. The CDR3 spans 13 residues. This CDR3 is CASSTPANEKLFF. CDR3 coding DNA: TGTGCCAGCAGCACCCCGGCGAATGAAAAACTGTTTTTT.

The chain carries TRBV2 and TRBJ1-5; 8 bases line up with TRBD1. The V gene end was trimmed by 8 bases and the J gene end by 0 bases; junction bases not matched to a gene: 3. The germline V gene encodes CDR1 SNHLY and CDR2 FYNNEI. This CDR3 is 14 amino acids long. This chain's CDR3 is CASGQGYSNQPQHF. In nucleotides, the CDR3 is TGTGCCAGCGGACAGGGTTATAGCAATCAGCCCCAGCATTTT.

This chain uses TRBV6-4 with TRBJ2-1; unclear D gene. This CDR3 has 15 amino acids. The germline CDR1 and CDR2 sequences are MRHNA and SNTAGT. Trimming removed 6 bases from V and 7 bases from J, with 19 bases in between. As DNA, the CDR3 is TGTGCCAGCAGGAGCGAAACTTATAGTGAAAATGAGCAGTTCTTC. The encoded protein is CASRSETYSENEQFF.

This sequence joins TRBV27 and TRBJ1-4, with a possible D match to TRBD1 (6 bases). The CDR3 loop spans 12 amino acids. CDR1 and CDR2 from the germline V gene are MNHEY and SMNVEV (reference sequence). V was shortened by 9 bases and J by 3 bases, with 8 bases between the two germline ends. DNA of the CDR3: TGTGCCAGTAGGACAGCTAATGAAAAACTGTTTTTT. This codes for CASRTANEKLFF.

This rearrangement joins TRBV5-6 to TRBJ2-7, with D possibly matching TRBD1 (6 bases). CDR1 and CDR2 from the germline V gene are SGHDT and YYEEEE. The V and J ends lost 7 bases and 2 bases respectively, with 10 bases between them. The CDR3 is 12 amino acids. CDR3 region: CASSTGTYEQYF. The CDR3, as DNA: TGTGCCAGCTCTACAGGGACCTACGAGCAGTACTTC.

This chain joins TRBV11-2 and TRBJ2-7, with 9 bases matching TRBD1. Germline V gene sequence: CDR1 SGHAT, CDR2 FQNNGV. The ends lost 4 bases at V and 3 bases at J; junction bases unmatched: 7. The CDR3 has 15 amino acids. The CDR3 DNA sequence: TGTGCCAGCAGCTCACAGGGGGCAGGGGTCTACGAGCAGTACTTC. Translating it yields CASSSQGAGVYEQYF.

The CDR3 region has the DNA TGCGCCAGCAGCCCCGAGTTAAGAGGGGTTGGTACAGATACGCAGTATTTT. This translates into CASSPELRGVGTDTQYF. The V and J genes are TRBV5-1 and TRBJ2-3, with D perhaps given as TRBD1 or TRBD2 (5 bases each). CDR1 is SGHRS and CDR2 is YFSETQ in the germline V gene. V lost 4 bases, J lost 3 bases, and 21 bases lay in between. This CDR3 region has 17 residues.

This chain uses TRBV7-2 with TRBJ2-1, with 7 bases identical to TRBD2. Losses at the gene ends were 5 bases for V and 0 bases for J; bases not matched to a gene: 16. The germline V gene has CDR1 SGHTA and CDR2 FQGNSA. This CDR3 region has 19 residues. Here the CDR3 DNA reads TGTGCCAGCAGCGCTATATCGTCGCGGGAGCAAGTCTCCTACAATGAGCAGTTCTTC. Its protein product is CASSAISSREQVSYNEQFF. The whole variable domain, remainder taken from reference TRBV7-2 and TRBJ2-1, is GAGVSQSPSNKVTEKGKDVELRCDPISGHTALYWYRQSLGQGLEFLIYFQGNSAPDKSGLPSDRFSAERTGGSVSTLTIQRTQQEDSAVYLCASSAISSREQVSYNEQFFGPGTRLTVL.

The genes are TRBV27 and TRBJ2-7, with a weak D call TRBD2 (6 bases). The CDR3 contains 13 residues. Germline CDR1 is MNHEY and CDR2 is SMNVEV (reference sequence). The V end was cut by 1 base, the J end by 6 bases, with 10 bases between. The CDR3 here is CASSLFRGTEQYF. The CDR3, as DNA: TGTGCCAGCAGTTTATTCCGGGGGACCGAGCAGTACTTC.